The TCR beta chain under discussion was sequenced for a study of blood T cell repertoires in COVID-19. Study background: Material from acute and convalescent COVID-19 was sourced from the United States, Italy and Spain. The cDNA or gDNA used as material had been derived from T cells, B-cell-depleted T cells, or PBMCs.

V was clipped by 8 bases and J by 1 base; unmatched bases: 10. This CDR3 has 17 amino acids. Germline values: CDR1 MDHEN, CDR2 SYDVKM. Some clones are missing from TCRdb's copy, which holds only in-frame ones; the method was immunoSEQ multiplex PCR. The sample consists of 250,000 to 300,000 clones, about 93% of them appearing once. Cohorts were based on clinical histories the participants reported. Before being deemed recovered, Cohort 3 donors had two negative PCRs, clearance, or symptom resolution. The sequenced sample was PBMCs or T cells enriched from blood (not recorded which). The clonotype comes from a woman in her thirties who had recovered from COVID-19. V gene TRBV28 combines with J gene TRBJ2-6; 8 bases fit TRBD1. CDR3 coding DNA: TGTGCCAGCGTATCGGGACAGGTTCTTTCTGGGGCCAACGTCCTGACTTTC. This codes for CASVSGQVLSGANVLTF.